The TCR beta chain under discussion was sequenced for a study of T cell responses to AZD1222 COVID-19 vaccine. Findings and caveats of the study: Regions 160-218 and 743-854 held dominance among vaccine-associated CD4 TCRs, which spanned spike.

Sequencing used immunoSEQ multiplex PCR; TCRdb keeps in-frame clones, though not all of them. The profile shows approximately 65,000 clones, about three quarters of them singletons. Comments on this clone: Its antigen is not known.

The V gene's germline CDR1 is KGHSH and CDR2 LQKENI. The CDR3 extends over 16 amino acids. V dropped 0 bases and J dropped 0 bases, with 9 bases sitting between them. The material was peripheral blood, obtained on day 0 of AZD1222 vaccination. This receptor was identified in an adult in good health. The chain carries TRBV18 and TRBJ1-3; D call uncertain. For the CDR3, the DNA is TGTGCCAGCTCACCACCGTCCAGGTACTCTGGAAACACCATATATTTT. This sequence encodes CASSPPSRYSGNTIYF.